This note documents a single T cell receptor beta chain sequence. The CDR3 has 13 residues. The V end lost 3 bases, the J end lost 6 bases, and 11 bases lay between the germline ends. These data are taken from a study of blood T cell repertoires in COVID-19. Measured with immunoSEQ multiplex PCR; TCRdb has only the in-frame clones, and not every one. Of about 240,000 clones in the sample, over 80% are singletons; the top ten hold 2.6%. This TCR was sampled from a woman aged 25 to 39 with acute COVID-19. Sequencing was done on a sample of PBMCs or T cells enriched from blood (not recorded which). This chain uses TRBV12-3 or TRBV12-4 with TRBJ1-2; D is unclear. CDR3 loop: CASSLFQRNGYTF. For the CDR3, the DNA is TGTGCCAGCAGTTTGTTTCAGAGGAATGGCTACACCTTC.